A single sample gave rise to the 23 T cell receptor beta chains below, sequenced in a study of cytomegalovirus exposure and HLA in healthy donors. Both 60 Vbeta primers and 13 Jbeta primers went into the PCR. TCRdb's table, derived via immunoSEQ multiplex PCR, lists solely in-frame clones and lacks some. The table shows around 100,000 clones, with roughly 82% occurring only once. The sequenced sample was PBMCs. The receptors stem from a man aged 50 to 60 in good health and CMV-seronegative.

The chain employs TRBV28 and TRBJ1-2; tentative D call: TRBD1 (5 bases). V lost 6 bases to trimming and J lost 9 bases, with 20 bases between them. Germline V CDR1 and CDR2: MDHEN, SYDVKM. The CDR3 extends over 14 amino acids. The CDR3 DNA reads TGTGCCAGCAGCCGTGGGGCGGACCTCCTCCGCTACACCTTC. Amino acid sequence: CASSRGADLLRYTF.

This clone was seen a handful of times. This rearrangement joins TRBV11-2 to TRBJ1-1, with D possibly TRBD1 on 6 matching bases. The CDR3 runs 15 residues. Looked up from germline, CDR1 is SGHAT and CDR2 is FQNNGV. V lost 0 bases and J lost 3, with 11 bases in between. DNA for the CDR3: TGTGCCAGCAGCTTAGAATCAGGGGCGGACACTGAAGCTTTCTTT. Translation: CASSLESGADTEAFF.

V gene TRBV7-6 combines with J gene TRBJ2-7; tentative D call: TRBD1 (6 bases). This CDR3 contains 14 residues. Trimming took off 5 bases at V and 3 bases at J, with 14 bases between the two ends. Germline assignment: CDR1 SGHVS and CDR2 FNYEAQ. CDR3: CASSPSTGVYEQYF. The CDR3 nucleotides read TGTGCCAGCAGCCCGTCGACAGGCGTCTACGAGCAGTACTTC.

The gene calls are TRBV10-2 and TRBJ1-1; 8 bases align to TRBD1. Germline-derived CDR1 and CDR2 are WSHSY and SAAADI. Losses at the gene ends were 7 bases for V and 7 bases for J; bases not matched to a gene: 5. The CDR3 totals 12 residues. The CDR3 bases are TGCGCCAGCACAAAACAGGGGGTTGAAGCTTTCTTT. Its translation: CASTKQGVEAFF.

This clone has a handful of counts. V is TRBV7-2 and J is TRBJ2-1; 10 positions agree with TRBD2. The V gene's germline CDR1 is SGHTA and CDR2 FQGNSA. With V trimmed by 5 bases and J by 7 bases, 8 bases remained unmatched. This CDR3 is built from 15 residues. In DNA form, the CDR3 reads TGTGCCAGCAGCCTACTAGCGGGGAGTGCGAATGAGCAGTTCTTC. This gives the protein CASSLLAGSANEQFF.

The V call is TRBV6-6, the J call TRBJ2-7; D might be TRBD1 (6 bases). CDR1 and CDR2 (germline): MNHNY, SVGAGI (reference sequence). The germline V and J ends were trimmed by 0 bases and 0 bases, with 9 bases remaining between them. This CDR3 is built from 15 residues. CDR3 amino acids: CASSYSGQYSYEQYF. Here the CDR3 DNA reads TGTGCCAGCAGTTACTCCGGACAGTACTCCTACGAGCAGTACTTC.

The V call is TRBV6-5, the J call TRBJ2-7; 13 positions match TRBD2. The CDR3 length is 15 residues. CDR1 is MNHEY, CDR2 SVGAGI, per germline. Unmatched junction bases numbered 7, after V lost 5 bases and J lost 6 bases. The CDR3 protein is CASSLRTSGSAEQYF. CDR3 DNA sequence: TGTGCCAGCAGTCTCCGGACTAGCGGGAGTGCCGAGCAGTACTTC.

The chain combines TRBV29-1 with TRBJ2-1; 7 bases line up with TRBD2. The CDR3 length is 13 residues. With V trimmed by 6 bases and J by 6 bases, 8 bases remained unmatched. Germline CDR1 and CDR2: SQVTM and ANQGSEA. CDR3: CSVFYGGGNEQFF. CDR3 in DNA: TGCAGCGTCTTTTACGGCGGGGGCAATGAGCAGTTCTTC.

CDR3 sequence (DNA): TGTGCCAGTAGTTCTAGCGGGGGAATTGATGAGCAGTTCTTC. The encoded protein is CASSSSGGIDEQFF. The J gene is TRBJ2-1, the V gene TRBV19; 10 bases match TRBD2. The trim removed 5 bases at V and 8 bases at J, leaving 6 bases unmatched. The CDR3 extends over 14 amino acids. Germline V gene data show CDR1 as LNHDA and CDR2 as SQIVND (reference sequence).

The J gene is TRBJ1-1, the V gene TRBV6-6, with TRBD1 as a possible D gene (6 bases). Germline V lookup: CDR1 MNHNY, CDR2 SVGAGI (reference sequence). Trimming stripped 2 bases from V and 0 bases from J, with 7 bases between. The CDR3 runs 14 residues. In DNA, the CDR3 is TGTGCCAGCAGTTACGCAGGGGTGAACACTGAAGCTTTCTTT. Translation gives CASSYAGVNTEAFF.

This chain links TRBV5-1 with TRBJ2-5, with 8 nucleotides matching TRBD2. The length of the CDR3 is 15 residues. The junction had 8 bases not matched to a gene; V was cut back by 4 bases and J by 3 bases. CDR1 and CDR2 (germline): SGHRS, YFSETQ. The CDR3 coding sequence is TGCGCCAGCAGCGTACTTAGCGGGGTGGAAGAGACCCAGTACTTC. Protein: CASSVLSGVEETQYF.

This clone occurred a few times. The chain recombines TRBV7-6 with TRBJ1-4; D gene uncertain. CDR1 and CDR2 from the germline V gene are SGHVS and FNYEAQ. V lost 4 bases, J lost 4 bases, and 7 bases lay in between. This CDR3 contains 13 residues. The CDR3: CASSSTGNEKLFF. CDR3 bases: TGTGCCAGCAGCTCAACGGGTAATGAAAAACTGTTTTTT.

This chain connects TRBV11-3 to TRBJ2-2; a weak D match, TRBD2 (5 bases). Trimming cost V 5 bases and J 6 bases, with 19 bases left between them. This CDR3 contains 16 residues. Germline V lookup: CDR1 SGHNT, CDR2 YENEEA. CDR3 sequence: CASSKRGPNGAGELFF. CDR3 sequence (DNA): TGTGCCAGCAGCAAAAGAGGGCCTAATGGCGCCGGGGAGCTGTTTTTT.

The V call is TRBV2, the J call TRBJ2-3; 7 positions agree with TRBD2. The CDR3 sequence is 15 residues long. Germline CDR1 is SNHLY and CDR2 is FYNNEI. After removal of 1 base from V and 4 bases from J, the junction contained 5 bases not matched to a gene. The DNA for the CDR3 is TGTGCCAGCAGTGAAGGCGGACTAGTGTCAGATACGCAGTATTTT. Its translation: CASSEGGLVSDTQYF.

This clone was observed once. This chain links TRBV30 with TRBJ2-3; 9 bases are a match to TRBD1. This CDR3 has 17 amino acids. The germline gives CDR1 GTSNPN, CDR2 SVGIG (reference sequence). The V gene end was trimmed by 5 bases and the J gene end by 0 bases; junction bases not matched to a gene: 12. In nucleotides, the CDR3 is TGTGCCTGGGTTCCTCCGAGACAGGGGGTGAGCACAGATACGCAGTATTTT. The encoded protein is CAWVPPRQGVSTDTQYF.

V gene TRBV29-1 combines with J gene TRBJ2-7; 12 positions match TRBD2. Per the germline V gene, CDR1 is SQVTM and CDR2 is ANQGSEA. The V gene end was trimmed by 7 bases and the J gene end by 6 bases; junction bases not matched to a gene: 4. This CDR3 region has 12 residues. DNA of the CDR3: TGCAGCGCTAGCGGGAGGGCCGGCGAGCAGTACTTC. It yields the protein CSASGRAGEQYF.

The chain is built from TRBV9 and TRBJ1-2; 7 nucleotides align to TRBD1. Germline V gene lookup returns CDR1 SGDLS and CDR2 YYNGEE. This CDR3 is built from 15 residues. The V gene end was trimmed by 4 bases and the J gene end by 2 bases; junction bases not matched to a gene: 8. The CDR3 is CASSSGQIKNYGYTF. As DNA, the CDR3 is TGTGCCAGCAGCTCGGGACAGATTAAAAACTATGGCTACACCTTC.

The chain joins TRBV19 to TRBJ2-1, with 7 bases fitting TRBD1. The V segment lost 7 bases and the J segment 7 bases; nucleotides outside the gene matches: 10. Germline V gives CDR1 LNHDA, CDR2 SQIVND (reference sequence). This CDR3 has 14 residues. CDR3 coding DNA: TGTGCCAGTAAATCTGGACAGGTAATTAATGAGCAGTTCTTC. Encoded protein: CASKSGQVINEQFF. Drawing the rest from reference TRBV19 and TRBJ2-1, the complete variable domain is DGGITQSPKYLFRKEGQNVTLSCEQNLNHDAMYWYRQDPGQGLRLIYYSQIVNDFQKGDIAEGYSVSREKKESFPLTVTSAQKNPTAFYLCASKSGQVINEQFFGPGTRLTVL.

As DNA, the CDR3 is TGTGCCAGCTCCGCGGGGAGCGGTGGCTACAATGAGCAGTTCTTC. It yields the protein CASSAGSGGYNEQFF. The chain couples TRBV27 to TRBJ2-1, with D perhaps TRBD2 (6 bases). Trimming pared 8 bases from V and 3 bases from J, leaving 17 bases between. Germline V CDR1 and CDR2: MNHEY, SMNVEV (reference sequence). This CDR3 comprises 15 residues.

The chain recombines TRBV5-4 with TRBJ2-7; 7 bases align to TRBD1. The junction had 8 bases not matched to a gene; V was cut back by 5 bases and J by 3 bases. The CDR3 consists of 14 residues. Germline V gives CDR1 SGHNT, CDR2 YYREEE (reference sequence). The CDR3 DNA reads TGTGCCAGCAGTGCCGGGACAGAAATCTACGAGCAGTACTTC. This translates into CASSAGTEIYEQYF.

This clone was observed a single time. The chain couples TRBV5-1 to TRBJ1-4; the match to TRBD1 covers 9 bases. The ends lost 2 bases at V and 0 bases at J; junction bases unmatched: 5. This CDR3 is 17 amino acids long. Germline V gene data show CDR1 as SGHRS and CDR2 as YFSETQ. The CDR3 region is CASSFRGTGTTNEKLFF. DNA for the CDR3: TGCGCCAGCAGCTTTAGAGGGACAGGGACAACTAATGAAAAACTGTTTTTT.

This clone was picked up a small number of times. The rearrangement joins TRBV30 to TRBJ2-5, with 7 bases fitting TRBD2. The CDR3 runs to 13 residues. Trimming removed 4 bases from V and 1 base from J; junction bases left unmatched: 3. CDR1 is GTSNPN and CDR2 is SVGIG in the germline V gene (reference sequence). DNA of the CDR3: TGTGCCTGGAACTGGGGGGGCCAAGAGACCCAGTACTTC. It yields the protein CAWNWGGQETQYF.

The V call is TRBV28, the J call TRBJ2-3; D perhaps matches TRBD1 (5 bases). Germline V gene sequence: CDR1 MDHEN, CDR2 SYDVKM. The CDR3 covers 13 residues. V was cut by 7 bases and J by 3 bases, with 11 bases left in between. Written as DNA, the CDR3 is TGTGCCAGCAATCAGGGTGGGACAGATACGCAGTATTTT. It encodes CASNQGGTDTQYF. Filled out from reference TRBV28 and TRBJ2-3, the complete variable domain reads DVKVTQSSRYLVKRTGEKVFLECVQDMDHENMFWYRQDPGLGLRLIYFSYDVKMKEKGDIPEGYSVSREKKERFSLILESASTNQTSMYLCASNQGGTDTQYFGPGTRLTVL.